The table lists the clone carrying this T cell receptor beta chain with a count of one. V shed 4 bases and J shed 0 bases, with 11 bases lying between them. The CDR3 contains 14 residues. CDR1 is SGDLS, CDR2 YYNGEE, per germline. Per the study methods: For nucleated cells, counts were estimated from reference gene primer amplification. Produced via immunoSEQ multiplex PCR; TCRdb's table is partial and in-frame only. For V, J and clone size, that table is used; D and trimming come from the DNA. Of some 180,000 clones detected, 60% to 85% appear once; the ten largest clones hold 8.5% to 10%. The sample originates from a study of blood T cell repertoires in COVID-19. On the study more broadly: The samples span acute and convalescent COVID-19 from the United States, Italy and Spain. In each case, the material was cDNA or gDNA derived from T cells, B-cell-depleted T cells, or PBMCs.

This clonotype was sampled from a woman aged 50 to 60 with active or convalescent COVID-19. Sequencing was performed on peripheral blood. This sequence joins TRBV9 and TRBJ2-7; no reliable D call. The CDR3 here is CASSTIPDSYEQYF. The CDR3 nucleotides read TGTGCCAGCAGCACTATTCCCGACTCCTACGAGCAGTACTTC. The full variable domain, in which reference TRBV9 and TRBJ2-7 provide the parts outside the CDR3, is DSGVTQTPKHLITATGQRVTLRCSPRSGDLSVYWYQQSLDQGLQFLIQYYNGEERAKGNILERFSAQQFPDLHSELNLSSLELGDSALYFCASSTIPDSYEQYFGPGTRLTVT.